These T cell receptor beta chains were read from a single sample in a study of T cell changes during pregnancy in multiple sclerosis. Sequenced by immunoSEQ multiplex PCR; TCRdb stores in-frame clones only, minus some. The data hold just over 60,000 clones, with 80% to 95% observed a single time. The material was peripheral blood, obtained in the second trimester of pregnancy. These receptor sequences come from a female donor in good health, enrolled as a control in a pregnancy study. The CDR3 runs from the conserved cysteine through the conserved F or W. A D gene is named only where the DNA matches it firmly. The size entry is marked missing in some rows and otherwise reads once, few, many or a size class.

once	14	.	TRBJ2-7	TRBV7-9	TGTGCCAGCAGCCCCGAAGGGGGCGGGGTCGAGCAGTACTTC	CASSPEGGGVEQYF
.	15	TRBD2	TRBJ2-1	TRBV9	TGTGCCAGCAGCGTAGAGGCGGGGGGGTTGAATGAGCAGTTCTTC	CASSVEAGGLNEQFF
once	16	.	TRBJ1-1	TRBV18	TGTGCCAGCTCACCAACGAGCCTCGCGCGTCGCACTGAAGCTTTCTTT	CASSPTSLARRTEAFF
.	17	.	TRBJ1-2	TRBV27	TGTGCCAGCACTCCTAATTGGGGGGGGAGAACTAACTATGGCTACACCTTC	CASTPNWGGRTNYGYTF
.	13	.	TRBJ2-3	TRBV9	TGTGCCAGCAGCGCTACCGGGACACAACCCCAAGATTTT	CASSATGTQPQDF
once	22	.	TRBJ1-5	TRBV27	TGTGCCAGCAGTTTTCCGGGGGTTTTTGTGGCTACCCCCCCCCATAGCAATCAGCCCCAGCATTTT	CASSFPGVFVATPPHSNQPQHF
.	16	TRBD2	TRBJ2-2	TRBV4-2	TGTGCCAGCAGCCCCTTAGCGGGACTGAACACCGGGGAGCTGTTTTTT	CASSPLAGLNTGELFF
.	15	.	TRBJ1-1	TRBV28	TGTGCCAGCGAATCCCCCTGGGGGGTTGACACTGAAGCTTTCTTT	CASESPWGVDTEAFF
.	12	.	TRBJ2-5	TRBV19	TGTGCCACAGGCAGCTCTCGGGAGACCCAGTACTTC	CATGSSRETQYF
.	15	TRBD2	TRBJ2-7	TRBV7-2	TGTGCCAGCACCTCCCGGGGGACTAGCACGTACGAGCAGTACTTC	CASTSRGTSTYEQYF
.	15	TRBD1	TRBJ2-7	TRBV7-9	TGTGCCAGCAGCTCTACAGGGGTAATAGGATACGAGCAGTACTTC	CASSSTGVIGYEQYF
.	13	.	TRBJ1-2	TRBV19	TGTGCCAGTATCTCCCGGCCCAGGGGTGGCTACACCTTC	CASISRPRGGYTF
.	12	TRBD1	TRBJ1-1	TRBV6-5	TGTGCCACTAGACAGGGGAACACTGAAGCTTTCTTT	CATRQGNTEAFF
.	15	TRBD1	TRBJ1-5	TRBV6-1	TGTGCCAGCAGGAGGGGACAGGCCACCAATCAGCCCCAGCATTTT	CASRRGQATNQPQHF
few	15	.	TRBJ2-3	TRBV9	TGTGCCAGCAGCGTATTAGGGGTCAGCTCAGATACGCAGTATTTT	CASSVLGVSSDTQYF
.	14	.	TRBJ1-5	TRBV6-1	TGTGCCAGCAGATTGGGACTGCTCAATCAGCCCCAGCATTTT	CASRLGLLNQPQHF
.	15	TRBD1	TRBJ1-5	TRBV30	TGTGCCTGGAGTGTACCCGGGACAGGTAATCAGCCCCAGCATTTT	CAWSVPGTGNQPQHF
.	16	TRBD2	TRBJ2-3	TRBV7-3	TGTGCCAGCAGCTCCCCCGTAGCGGGAGGGCCGGATACGCAGTATTTT	CASSSPVAGGPDTQYF
.	11	.	TRBJ2-7	TRBV20-1	TGCAGTGCAGCTAGGAATTACGAGCAGTACTTC	CSAARNYEQYF
few	14	.	TRBJ1-1	TRBV30	TGTGCCTGGAGTGTGAATTTTAGGGGAACTGAAGCTTTCTTT	CAWSVNFRGTEAFF
.	14	TRBD2	TRBJ2-1	TRBV28	TGTGCCAGCAGTTTATTGACTAGCGGCAATGAGCAGTTCTTC	CASSLLTSGNEQFF
.	15	.	TRBJ1-2	TRBV15	TGTGCCACCAGCAGAGGAAGGACAGACACCTATGGCTACACCTTC	CATSRGRTDTYGYTF
.	15	TRBD2	TRBJ2-3	TRBV6-5	TGTGCCAGCAGCCGTCGGGCGGGGGGCACAGATACGCAGTATTTT	CASSRRAGGTDTQYF
.	16	.	TRBJ1-2	TRBV30	TGTGCCTCCGACGTTCCCCCTACAGGGTCCAACTATGGCTACACCTTC	CASDVPPTGSNYGYTF
few	14	.	TRBJ2-7	TRBV7-9	TGTGCCAGCAGCCCGGGGTTCAGCACCTACGAGCAGTACTTC	CASSPGFSTYEQYF
.	15	TRBD2	TRBJ2-7	TRBV9	TGTGCCAGCAGCGTAGGGCGGGAGGGCCTCTCCGAGCAGTACTTC	CASSVGREGLSEQYF
.	12	.	TRBJ2-7	TRBV30	TGTGCCTGTGATCAGGTTAGCTACGAGCAGTACTTC	CACDQVSYEQYF
.	14	TRBD1	TRBJ2-1	TRBV27	TGTGCCAGCAGTTCCGACAGGGACCACAATGAGCAGTTCTTC	CASSSDRDHNEQFF
.	14	TRBD1	TRBJ2-1	TRBV4-2	TGTGCCAGCAGCCCCGGGACAGGGAGCAATGAGCAGTTCTTC	CASSPGTGSNEQFF
.	15	TRBD2	TRBJ2-7	TRBV5-5	TGTGCCAGCAGCTTAGAGGGACTAGTAGTCGACGAGCAGTACTTC	CASSLEGLVVDEQYF
few	14	TRBD1	TRBJ1-5	TRBV6-1	TGTGCCAGCAACCCGACAGGGAGCAATCAGCCCCAGCATTTT	CASNPTGSNQPQHF
.	16	TRBD1	TRBJ1-5	TRBV11-3	TGTGCCAGCAGCCAGGGGGTCGGGCCCTGCAATCAGCCCCAGCATTTT	CASSQGVGPCNQPQHF
.	17	TRBD2	TRBJ2-2	TRBV6-1	TGTGCCAGCAGTGAATCGGGGGGAGGGCCGGGCACCGGGGAGCTGTTTTTT	CASSESGGGPGTGELFF
.	19	.	TRBJ2-4	TRBV28	TGTGCCAGCAGTTCTAGGGGCAAAGTTGGTCAAATAGCCAAAAACATTCAGTACTTC	CASSSRGKVGQIAKNIQYF
.	16	TRBD2	TRBJ2-3	TRBV14	TGTGCCAGCAGCCAGAGGCGAGCGGGGGCCACAGATACGCAGTATTTT	CASSQRRAGATDTQYF
.	14	.	TRBJ2-6	TRBV6-1	TGTGCCAGCAGTGGGAGATCTGGGGCCAACGTCCTGACTTTC	CASSGRSGANVLTF
.	14	TRBD2	TRBJ2-1	TRBV5-5	TGTGCCAGCAGCTTGGTTGGGGGGGACAATGAGCAGTTCTTC	CASSLVGGDNEQFF
.	12	.	TRBJ1-2	TRBV6-5	TGTGCCAGCAGTTCAGTGGTCGGGAGCTACACCTTC	CASSSVVGSYTF
.	16	TRBD1	TRBJ1-4	TRBV18	TGTGCCAGTTCGAGGGGACAGCTTTCAACTAATGAAAAACTGTTTTTT	CASSRGQLSTNEKLFF
.	16	TRBD1	TRBJ2-1	TRBV11-3	TGTGCCAGCAGCCCTCACAGGGGCTCCGAGTACAATGAGCAGTTCTTC	CASSPHRGSEYNEQFF
.	16	TRBD2	TRBJ2-1	TRBV5-1	TGCGCCAGCACAGTGCTGGGGGGGAGCTCCTACAATGAGCAGTTCTTC	CASTVLGGSSYNEQFF
.	12	TRBD2	TRBJ2-1	TRBV5-4	TGTGCCAGCAGCTTCGAAGCGGGGGAGCAGTTCTTC	CASSFEAGEQFF